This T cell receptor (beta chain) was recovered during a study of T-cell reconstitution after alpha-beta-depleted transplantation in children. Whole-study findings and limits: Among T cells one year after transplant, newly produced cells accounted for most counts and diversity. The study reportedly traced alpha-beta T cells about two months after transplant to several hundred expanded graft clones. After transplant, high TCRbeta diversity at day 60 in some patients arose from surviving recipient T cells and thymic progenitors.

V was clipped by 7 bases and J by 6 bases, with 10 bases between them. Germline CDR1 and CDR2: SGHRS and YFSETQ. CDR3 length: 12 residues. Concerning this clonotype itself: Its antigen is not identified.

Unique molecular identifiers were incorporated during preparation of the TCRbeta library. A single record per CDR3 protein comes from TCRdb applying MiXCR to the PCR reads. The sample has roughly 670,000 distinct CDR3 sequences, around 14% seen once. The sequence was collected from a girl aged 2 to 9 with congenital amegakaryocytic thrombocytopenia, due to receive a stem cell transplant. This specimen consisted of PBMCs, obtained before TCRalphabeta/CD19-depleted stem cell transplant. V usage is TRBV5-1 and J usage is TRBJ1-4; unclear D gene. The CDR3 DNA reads TGCGCCAGCCGACTCAAGGATGAAAAACTGTTTTTT. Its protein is CASRLKDEKLFF.